The entry below gives a single TCR beta chain sequence along with its context. The antigen remains unidentified. This entry is derived from a study of CD8 T cells in ankylosing spondylitis. Findings of the study overall: According to the report, clones linked to the disease were significantly enriched in matched synovial fluid samples taken from ankylosing spondylitis patients.

A quantitative 5'-RACE method, one with molecular barcodes, was used to make TCR beta libraries. Each CDR3 protein is one row after TCRdb ran MiXCR on the 5' RACE reads. The table lists about 320,000 distinct CDR3 sequences, 11% of them singletons. The V gene end was trimmed by 4 bases and the J gene end by 0 bases; junction bases not matched to a gene: 14. The CDR3 is 20 residues long. Germline-derived CDR1 and CDR2 are MDHEN and SYDVKM. The rearrangement uses TRBV28 and TRBJ2-7; 14 positions match TRBD2. This receptor was taken from a female donor with ankylosing spondylitis or in good health (not recorded which). Sequenced material: blood, either unsorted or a sorted T cell fraction (not recorded which). Here the CDR3 reads CASSYRAPGTSGGHSYEQYF. As DNA, the CDR3 is TGTGCCAGCAGTTACCGAGCTCCCGGGACTAGCGGGGGACACTCCTACGAGCAGTACTTC. Full variable domain (rest looked up from reference TRBV28 and TRBJ2-7): DVKVTQSSRYLVKRTGEKVFLECVQDMDHENMFWYRQDPGLGLRLIYFSYDVKMKEKGDIPEGYSVSREKKERFSLILESASTNQTSMYLCASSYRAPGTSGGHSYEQYFGPGTRLTVT.